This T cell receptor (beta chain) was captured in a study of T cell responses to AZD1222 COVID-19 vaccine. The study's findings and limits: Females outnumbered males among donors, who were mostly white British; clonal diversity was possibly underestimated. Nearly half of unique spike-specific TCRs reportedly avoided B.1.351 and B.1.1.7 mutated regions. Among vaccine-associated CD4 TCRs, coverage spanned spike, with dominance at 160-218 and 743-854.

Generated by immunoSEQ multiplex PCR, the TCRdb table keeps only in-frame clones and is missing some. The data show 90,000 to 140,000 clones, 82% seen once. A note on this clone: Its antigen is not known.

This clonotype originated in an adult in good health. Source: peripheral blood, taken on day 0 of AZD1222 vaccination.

CDR3 bases: TGCGCCAGCAGCTTGTTTGGCGCGGCTCACAATGAGCAGTTCTTC. Translation: CASSLFGAAHNEQFF. The chain is built from TRBV5-1 and TRBJ2-1; D is uncertain. The ends were cut back, 1 base at V and 5 bases at J, with 13 bases in the middle. CDR3 length: 15 residues. Germline assignment: CDR1 SGHRS and CDR2 YFSETQ.